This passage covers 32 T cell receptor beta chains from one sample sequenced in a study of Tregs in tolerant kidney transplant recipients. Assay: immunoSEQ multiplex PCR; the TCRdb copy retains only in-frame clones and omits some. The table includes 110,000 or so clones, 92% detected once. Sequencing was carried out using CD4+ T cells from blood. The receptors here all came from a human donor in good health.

CDR3 nucleotides: TGTGCCAGAACGGACAGCGGGGGCAATGAGCAGTTCTTC. Translated: CARTDSGGNEQFF. This sequence joins TRBV7-3 and TRBJ2-1, with 8 bases lining up with TRBD2. The CDR3 is made up of 13 amino acids. In germline, CDR1 is SGHTA, CDR2 FQGTGA. J gave up 6 bases and V 9 bases, and 7 bases lay outside the gene matches. The whole variable domain, remainder taken from reference TRBV7-3 and TRBJ2-1, is GAGVSQTPSNKVTEKGKYVELRCDPISGHTALYWYRQSLGQGPEFLIYFQGTGAADDSGLPNDRFFAVRPEGSVSTLKIQRTERGDSAVYLCARTDSGGNEQFFGPGTRLTVL.

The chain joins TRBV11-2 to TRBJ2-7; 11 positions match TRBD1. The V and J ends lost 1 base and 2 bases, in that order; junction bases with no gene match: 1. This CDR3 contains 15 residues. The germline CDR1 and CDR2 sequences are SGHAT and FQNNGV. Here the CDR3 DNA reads TGTGCCAGCAGCTTAGCGGGACAGGGGGCCTACGAGCAGTACTTC. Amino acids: CASSLAGQGAYEQYF.

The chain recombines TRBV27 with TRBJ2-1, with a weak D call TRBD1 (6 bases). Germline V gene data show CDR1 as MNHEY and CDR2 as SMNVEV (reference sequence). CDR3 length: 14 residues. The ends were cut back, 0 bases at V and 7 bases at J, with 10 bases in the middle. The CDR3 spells CASSLSRGSNEQFF. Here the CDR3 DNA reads TGTGCCAGCAGTTTATCCAGGGGCTCAAATGAGCAGTTCTTC.

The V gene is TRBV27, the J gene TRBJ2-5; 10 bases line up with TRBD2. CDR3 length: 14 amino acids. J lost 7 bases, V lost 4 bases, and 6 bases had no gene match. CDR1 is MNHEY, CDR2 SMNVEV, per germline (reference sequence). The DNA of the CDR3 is TGTGCCAGCAGTTCATCTAGCGGGAGTCTGACCCAGTACTTC. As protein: CASSSSSGSLTQYF.

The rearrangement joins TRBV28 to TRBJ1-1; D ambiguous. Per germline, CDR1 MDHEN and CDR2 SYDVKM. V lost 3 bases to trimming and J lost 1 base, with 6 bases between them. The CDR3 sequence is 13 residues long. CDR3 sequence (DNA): TGTGCCAGCAGTTTGACGCCGAACACTGAAGCTTTCTTT. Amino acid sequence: CASSLTPNTEAFF. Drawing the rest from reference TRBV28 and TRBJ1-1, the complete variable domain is DVKVTQSSRYLVKRTGEKVFLECVQDMDHENMFWYRQDPGLGLRLIYFSYDVKMKEKGDIPEGYSVSREKKERFSLILESASTNQTSMYLCASSLTPNTEAFFGQGTRLTVV.

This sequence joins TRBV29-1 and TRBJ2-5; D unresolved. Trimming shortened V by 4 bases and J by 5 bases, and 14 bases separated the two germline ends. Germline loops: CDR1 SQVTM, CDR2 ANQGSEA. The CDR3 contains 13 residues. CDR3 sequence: CSVVGGVGETQYF. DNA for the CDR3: TGCAGCGTTGTTGGTGGGGTCGGGGAGACCCAGTACTTC.

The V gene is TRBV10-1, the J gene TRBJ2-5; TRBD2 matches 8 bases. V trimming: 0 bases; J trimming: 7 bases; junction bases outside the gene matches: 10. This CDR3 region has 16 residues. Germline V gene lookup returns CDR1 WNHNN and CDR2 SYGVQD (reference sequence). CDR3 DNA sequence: TGCGCCAGCAGTGAGTCCAGCGGGAGATGGGGCGGGACCCAGTACTTC. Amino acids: CASSESSGRWGGTQYF.

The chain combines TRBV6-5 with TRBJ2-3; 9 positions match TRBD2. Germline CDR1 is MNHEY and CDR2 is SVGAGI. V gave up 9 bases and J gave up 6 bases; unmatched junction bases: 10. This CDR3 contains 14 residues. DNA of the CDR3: TGTGCCAGTAGGGACGGCGGGAGGGCGGATACGCAGTATTTT. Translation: CASRDGGRADTQYF.

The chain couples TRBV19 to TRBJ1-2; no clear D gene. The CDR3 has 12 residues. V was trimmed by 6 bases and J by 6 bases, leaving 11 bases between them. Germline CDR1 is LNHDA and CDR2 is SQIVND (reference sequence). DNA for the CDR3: TGTGCCAGTAGCCCTGGTAGTCATGGCTACACCTTC. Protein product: CASSPGSHGYTF.

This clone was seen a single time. Here the CDR3 reads CASSLQGANEQYF. CDR3 bases: TGTGCCAGCAGCTTACAGGGGGCGAACGAGCAGTACTTC. The chain uses TRBV6-1 and TRBJ2-7, with 9 bases lining up with TRBD1. V was pared by 6 bases and J by 5 bases, with 5 bases of the junction left unmatched. The CDR3 is 13 residues long. Germline CDR1 is MNHNS and CDR2 is SASEGT.

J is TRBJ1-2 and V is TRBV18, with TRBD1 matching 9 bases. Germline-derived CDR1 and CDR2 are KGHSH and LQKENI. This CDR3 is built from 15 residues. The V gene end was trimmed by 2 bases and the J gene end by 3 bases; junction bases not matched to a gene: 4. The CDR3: CASSPDGQGYYGYTF. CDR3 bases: TGTGCCAGCTCACCAGACGGACAGGGGTACTATGGCTACACCTTC.

CDR3 in DNA: TGTGCCAGCAGTTGGCGGGGATTCCAAGAGACCCAGTACTTC. Encoded protein: CASSWRGFQETQYF. The chain combines TRBV6-5 with TRBJ2-5; perhaps TRBD2 as D (6 bases). CDR1 and CDR2 from the germline V gene are MNHEY and SVGAGI. The V end lost 4 bases, the J end lost 1 base, and 10 bases lay between the germline ends. The CDR3 is made up of 14 amino acids.

The CDR3 spells CASSFRTANTGELFF. CDR3 nucleotides: TGTGCCAGCAGCTTCCGGACGGCGAACACCGGGGAGCTGTTTTTT. The genes are TRBV5-4 and TRBJ2-2; no firm D call. The CDR3 covers 15 residues. Germline CDR1 reads SGHNT; CDR2 reads YYREEE (reference sequence). V was cut by 2 bases and J by 0 bases, with 8 bases left in between.

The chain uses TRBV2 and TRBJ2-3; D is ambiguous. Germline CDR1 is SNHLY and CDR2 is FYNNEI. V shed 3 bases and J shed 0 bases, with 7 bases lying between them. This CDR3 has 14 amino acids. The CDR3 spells CASSEFPSTDTQYF. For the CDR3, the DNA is TGTGCCAGCAGTGAGTTTCCTAGCACAGATACGCAGTATTTT.

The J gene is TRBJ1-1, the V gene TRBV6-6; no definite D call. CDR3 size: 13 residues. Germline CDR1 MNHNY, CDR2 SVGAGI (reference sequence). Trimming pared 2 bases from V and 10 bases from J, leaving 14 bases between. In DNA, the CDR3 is TGTGCCAGCAGTTACCGAGGACGTGGTGGAGCTTTCTTT. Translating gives CASSYRGRGGAFF.

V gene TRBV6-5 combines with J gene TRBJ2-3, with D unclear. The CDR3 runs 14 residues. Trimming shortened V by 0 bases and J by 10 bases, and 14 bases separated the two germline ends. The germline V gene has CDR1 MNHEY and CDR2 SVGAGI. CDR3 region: CASSYSGRSEAQYF. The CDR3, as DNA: TGTGCCAGCAGTTACTCGGGAAGATCGGAAGCGCAGTATTTT.

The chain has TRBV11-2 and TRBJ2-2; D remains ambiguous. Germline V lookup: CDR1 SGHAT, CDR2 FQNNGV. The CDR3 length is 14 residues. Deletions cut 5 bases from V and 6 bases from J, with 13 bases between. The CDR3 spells CASSRQPPPGELFF. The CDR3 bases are TGTGCCAGCAGCCGGCAACCCCCCCCCGGGGAGCTGTTTTTT. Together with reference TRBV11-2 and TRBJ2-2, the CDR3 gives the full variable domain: EAGVAQSPRYKIIEKRQSVAFWCNPISGHATLYWYQQILGQGPKLLIQFQNNGVVDDSQLPKDRFSAERLKGVDSTLKIQPAKLEDSAVYLCASSRQPPPGELFFGEGSRLTVL.

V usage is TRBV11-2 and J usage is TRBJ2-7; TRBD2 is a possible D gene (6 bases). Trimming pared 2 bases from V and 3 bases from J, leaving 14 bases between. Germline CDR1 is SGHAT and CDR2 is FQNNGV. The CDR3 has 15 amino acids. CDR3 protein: CASSLWAGSNYEQYF. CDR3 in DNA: TGTGCCAGCAGCTTATGGGCGGGGTCAAACTACGAGCAGTACTTC.

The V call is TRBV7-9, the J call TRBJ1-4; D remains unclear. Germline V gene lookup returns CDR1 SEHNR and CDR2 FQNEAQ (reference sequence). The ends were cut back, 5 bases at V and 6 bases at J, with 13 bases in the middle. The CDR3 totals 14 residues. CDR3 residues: CASSQARADEKLFF. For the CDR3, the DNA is TGTGCCAGCAGCCAAGCGAGGGCGGATGAAAAACTGTTTTTT.

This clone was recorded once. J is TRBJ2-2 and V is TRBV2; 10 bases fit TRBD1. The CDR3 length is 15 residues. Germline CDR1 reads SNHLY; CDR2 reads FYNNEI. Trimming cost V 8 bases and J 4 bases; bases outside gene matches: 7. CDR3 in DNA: TGTGCCAGCGGAAGACAGGGGGCGGGCACCGGGGAGCTGTTTTTT. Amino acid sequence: CASGRQGAGTGELFF. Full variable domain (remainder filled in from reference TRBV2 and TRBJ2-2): EPEVTQTPSHQVTQMGQEVILRCVPISNHLYFYWYRQILGQKVEFLVSFYNNEISEKSEIFDDQFSVERPDGSNFTLKIRSTKLEDSAMYFCASGRQGAGTGELFFGEGSRLTVL.

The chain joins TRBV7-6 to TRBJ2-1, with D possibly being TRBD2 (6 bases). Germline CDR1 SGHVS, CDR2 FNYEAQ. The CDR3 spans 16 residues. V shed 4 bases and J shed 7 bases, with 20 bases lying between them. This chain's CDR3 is CASSSGRPGVRNEQFF. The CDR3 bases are TGTGCCAGCAGCTCCGGTCGTCCGGGAGTGAGGAATGAGCAGTTCTTC.

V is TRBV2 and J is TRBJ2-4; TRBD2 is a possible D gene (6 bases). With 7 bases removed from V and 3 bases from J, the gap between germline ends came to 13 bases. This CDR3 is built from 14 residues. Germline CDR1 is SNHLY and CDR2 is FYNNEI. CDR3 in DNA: TGTGCCAGCAAGGAGGAGGGAGGCAAAAACATTCAGTACTTC. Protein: CASKEEGGKNIQYF.

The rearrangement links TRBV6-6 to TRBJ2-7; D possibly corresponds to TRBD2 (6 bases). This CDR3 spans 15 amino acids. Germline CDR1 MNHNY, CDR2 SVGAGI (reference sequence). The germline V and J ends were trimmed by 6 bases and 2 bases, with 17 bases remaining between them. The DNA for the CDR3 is TGTGCCAGCAGCCTCTATAGCGGTTCCGCCTACGAGCAGTACTTC. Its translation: CASSLYSGSAYEQYF.

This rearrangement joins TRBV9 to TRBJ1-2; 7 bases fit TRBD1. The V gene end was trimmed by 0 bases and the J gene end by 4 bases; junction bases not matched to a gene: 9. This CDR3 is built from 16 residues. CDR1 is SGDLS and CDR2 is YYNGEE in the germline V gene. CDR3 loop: CASSVAGTDNLYGYTF. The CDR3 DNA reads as TGTGCCAGCAGCGTAGCAGGGACAGACAACCTCTATGGCTACACCTTC.

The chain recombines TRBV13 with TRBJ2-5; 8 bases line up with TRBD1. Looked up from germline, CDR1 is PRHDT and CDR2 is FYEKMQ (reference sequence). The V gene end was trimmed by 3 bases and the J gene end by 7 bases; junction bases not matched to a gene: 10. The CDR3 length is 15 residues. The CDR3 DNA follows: TGTGCCAGCAGCTTGACGGACAGGGCAGGTGGGACCCAGTACTTC. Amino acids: CASSLTDRAGGTQYF.

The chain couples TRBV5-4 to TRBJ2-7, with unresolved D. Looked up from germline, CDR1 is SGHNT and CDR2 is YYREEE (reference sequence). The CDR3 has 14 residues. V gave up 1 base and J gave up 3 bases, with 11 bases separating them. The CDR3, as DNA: TGTGCCAGCAGCTTGAGGTGGCGGAGCTACGAGCAGTACTTC. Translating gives CASSLRWRSYEQYF.

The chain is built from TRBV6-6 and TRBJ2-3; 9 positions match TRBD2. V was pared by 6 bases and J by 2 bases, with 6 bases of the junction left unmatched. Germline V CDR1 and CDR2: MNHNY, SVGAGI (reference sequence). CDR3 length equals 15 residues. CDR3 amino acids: CASRPGTSPTDTQYF. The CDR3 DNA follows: TGTGCCAGCAGGCCCGGGACTAGCCCCACAGATACGCAGTATTTT.

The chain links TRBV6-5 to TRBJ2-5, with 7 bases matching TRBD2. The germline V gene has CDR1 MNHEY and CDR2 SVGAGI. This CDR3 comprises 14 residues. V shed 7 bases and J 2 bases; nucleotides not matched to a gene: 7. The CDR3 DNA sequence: TGTGCCAGCACCCCTGGGGGGGGGCAAGAGACCCAGTACTTC. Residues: CASTPGGGQETQYF.

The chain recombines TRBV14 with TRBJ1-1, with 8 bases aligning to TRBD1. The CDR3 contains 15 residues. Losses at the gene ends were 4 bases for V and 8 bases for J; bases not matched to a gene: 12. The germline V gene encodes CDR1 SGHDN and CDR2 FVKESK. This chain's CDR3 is CASSRSAGQEAEAFF. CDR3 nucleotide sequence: TGTGCCAGCAGCCGGTCCGCGGGACAGGAAGCCGAAGCTTTCTTT.

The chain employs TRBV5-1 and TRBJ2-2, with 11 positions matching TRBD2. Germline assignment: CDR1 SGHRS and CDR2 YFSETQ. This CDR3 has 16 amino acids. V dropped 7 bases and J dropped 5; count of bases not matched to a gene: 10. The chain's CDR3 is CASSFSGTSGTGELFF. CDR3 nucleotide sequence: TGCGCCAGCTCATTTTCCGGGACTAGCGGTACCGGGGAGCTGTTTTTT.

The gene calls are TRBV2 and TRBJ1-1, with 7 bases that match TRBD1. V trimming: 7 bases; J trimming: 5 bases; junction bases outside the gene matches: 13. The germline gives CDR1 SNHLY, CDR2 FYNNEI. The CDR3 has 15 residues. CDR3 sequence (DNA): TGTGCCAGCATGCGGGAGGGGGCGCTGGGGACTGAAGCTTTCTTT. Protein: CASMREGALGTEAFF. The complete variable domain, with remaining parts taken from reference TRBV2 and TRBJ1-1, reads EPEVTQTPSHQVTQMGQEVILRCVPISNHLYFYWYRQILGQKVEFLVSFYNNEISEKSEIFDDQFSVERPDGSNFTLKIRSTKLEDSAMYFCASMREGALGTEAFFGQGTRLTVV.

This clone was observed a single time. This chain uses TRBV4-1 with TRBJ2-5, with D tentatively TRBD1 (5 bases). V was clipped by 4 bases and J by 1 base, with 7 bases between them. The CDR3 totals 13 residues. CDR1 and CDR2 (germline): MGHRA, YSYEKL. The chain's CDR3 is CASSRGSQETQYF. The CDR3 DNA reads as TGCGCCAGCAGCCGGGGCTCCCAAGAGACCCAGTACTTC.